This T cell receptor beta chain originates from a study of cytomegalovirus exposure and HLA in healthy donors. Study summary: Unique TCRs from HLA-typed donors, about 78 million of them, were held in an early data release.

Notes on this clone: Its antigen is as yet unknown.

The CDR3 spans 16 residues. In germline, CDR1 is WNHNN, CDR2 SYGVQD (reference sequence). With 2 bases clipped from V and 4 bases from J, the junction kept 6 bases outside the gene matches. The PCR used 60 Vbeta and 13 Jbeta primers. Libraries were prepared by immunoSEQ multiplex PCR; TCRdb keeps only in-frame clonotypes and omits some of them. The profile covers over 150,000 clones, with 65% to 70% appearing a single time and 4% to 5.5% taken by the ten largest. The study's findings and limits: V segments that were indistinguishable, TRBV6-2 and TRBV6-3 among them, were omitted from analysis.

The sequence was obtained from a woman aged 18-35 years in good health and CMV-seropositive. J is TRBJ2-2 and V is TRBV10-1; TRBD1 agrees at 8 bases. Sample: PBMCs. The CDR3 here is CASSEKQGVVTGELFF. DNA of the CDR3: TGCGCCAGCAGTGAGAAACAGGGGGTGGTCACCGGGGAGCTGTTTTTT.